This TCR beta chain was recorded in a study of shared clonotypes between healthy human individuals. Trimming cost V 4 bases and J 0 bases, with 11 bases left between them. The CDR3 loop spans 14 amino acids. From germline, CDR1 is SGDLS and CDR2 YYNGEE. CD45RO-negative CD8 cells positively selected for CCR7 made up the naive population, which excluded terminally differentiated effector memory CD45RA+ cells. General study points: Large sequencing depth failed to make sorted-subset sequencing complete, rarefaction showed.

On this clone: The antigen remains unidentified.

Clones were read by immunoSEQ multiplex PCR, and TCRdb kept only the in-frame ones, dropping some. There are about 2 million clones in the sample; approximately 94% occur only once, and 1% to 1.5% lies in the top ten. The clonotype originates from a young man in good health. Sequencing was done on a sample of naive CD8+ T cells sorted from blood. This chain uses TRBV9 with TRBJ2-7; weak D call: TRBD1 (6 bases). CDR3 bases: TGTGCCAGCAGCCCAGGGGCCTCCTCCTACGAGCAGTACTTC. This sequence encodes CASSPGASSYEQYF.